The sequence of this TCR beta chain was determined in a study of blood T cells in healthy people across ages. The germline CDR1 and CDR2 sequences are MDHEN and SYDVKM. This CDR3 is 16 amino acids long. Trimming took off 3 bases at V and 1 base at J, with 12 bases between the two ends. Using a J-beta primer mix together with a sample-barcoded 5' primer, a second PCR was run for roughly 6 to 12 cycles. TCRdb independently ran MiXCR on the 5' RACE reads; one entry per CDR3 protein. The sample shows around 970,000 distinct CDR3 sequences, roughly 51% of them seen only once. This receptor was obtained from an older woman in good health. This rearrangement joins TRBV28 to TRBJ1-4; D not certain. What was sequenced was blood. The CDR3 bases are TGTGCCAGCAGTTTTCTTGGCCAAGGAACTAATGAAAAACTGTTTTTT. Translating it yields CASSFLGQGTNEKLFF.